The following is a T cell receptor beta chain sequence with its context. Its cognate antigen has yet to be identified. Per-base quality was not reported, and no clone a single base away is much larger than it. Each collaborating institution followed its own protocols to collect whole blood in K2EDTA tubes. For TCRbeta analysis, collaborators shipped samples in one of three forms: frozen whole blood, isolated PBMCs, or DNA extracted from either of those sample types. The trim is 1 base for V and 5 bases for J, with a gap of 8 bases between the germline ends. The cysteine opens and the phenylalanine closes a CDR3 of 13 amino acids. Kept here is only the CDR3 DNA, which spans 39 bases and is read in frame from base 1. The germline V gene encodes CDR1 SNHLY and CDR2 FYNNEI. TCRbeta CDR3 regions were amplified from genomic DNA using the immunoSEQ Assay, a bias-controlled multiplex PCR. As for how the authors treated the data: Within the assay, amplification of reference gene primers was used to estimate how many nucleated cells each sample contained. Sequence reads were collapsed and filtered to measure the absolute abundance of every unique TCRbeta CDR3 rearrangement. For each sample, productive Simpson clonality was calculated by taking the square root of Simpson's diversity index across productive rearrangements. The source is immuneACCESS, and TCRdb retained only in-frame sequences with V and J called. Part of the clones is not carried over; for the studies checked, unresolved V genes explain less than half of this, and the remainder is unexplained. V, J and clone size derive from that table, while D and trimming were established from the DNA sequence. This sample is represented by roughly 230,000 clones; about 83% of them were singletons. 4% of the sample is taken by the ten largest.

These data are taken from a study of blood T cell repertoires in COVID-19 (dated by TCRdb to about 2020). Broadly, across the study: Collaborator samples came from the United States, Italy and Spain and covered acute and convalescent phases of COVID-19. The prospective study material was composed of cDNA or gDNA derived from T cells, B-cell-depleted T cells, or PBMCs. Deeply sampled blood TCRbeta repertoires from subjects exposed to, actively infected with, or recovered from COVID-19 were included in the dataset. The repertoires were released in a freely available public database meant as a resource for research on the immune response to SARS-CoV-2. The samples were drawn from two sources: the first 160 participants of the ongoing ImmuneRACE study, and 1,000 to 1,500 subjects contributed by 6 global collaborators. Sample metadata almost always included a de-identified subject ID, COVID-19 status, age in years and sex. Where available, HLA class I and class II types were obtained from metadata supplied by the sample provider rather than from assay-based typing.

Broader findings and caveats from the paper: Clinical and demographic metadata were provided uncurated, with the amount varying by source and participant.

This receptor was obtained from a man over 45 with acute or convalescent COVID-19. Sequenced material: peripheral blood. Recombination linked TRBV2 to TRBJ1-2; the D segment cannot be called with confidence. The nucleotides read TGTGCCAGCAGTGAAGTTCCGTTGTATGGCTACACCTTC. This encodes CASSEVPLYGYTF.